These T cell receptor beta chains were read from a single sample in a study of OX40 agonist ivuxolimab in advanced cancers. Some clones are missing from TCRdb's copy, which holds only in-frame ones; the method was immunoSEQ multiplex PCR. This sample has about 96,000 clones, with about 80% found just once. The specimen was CD4+ or CD8+ T cells sorted from blood, collected in a trial of the OX40 agonist ivuxolimab. The receptors stem from an adult with an advanced solid tumor such as melanoma, head and neck, liver or kidney cancer. The CDR3 runs from the conserved cysteine through the conserved F or W. A D gene is named only where the DNA matches it firmly. Size values are once, few and many counts, or a class for expanded clones, and some rows have none.

d_gene,v_gene,abundance,j_gene,CDR3aa,CDR3nt
.,TRBV19,.,TRBJ2-3,CASSAPGRGRYSTDTQYF,TGTGCCAGTAGTGCACCCGGACGGGGGAGATATAGCACAGATACGCAGTATTTT
TRBD1,TRBV4-3,.,TRBJ1-1,CASSLRTGVPEAFF,TGCGCCAGCAGCCTCAGGACAGGGGTCCCTGAAGCTTTCTTT
TRBD1,TRBV7-9,.,TRBJ2-7,CASTPGQAYEQYF,TGTGCCAGCACCCCGGGACAGGCCTACGAGCAGTACTTC
TRBD1,TRBV5-6,many,TRBJ1-1,CASTMPGQVSSNTEAFF,TGTGCCAGCACGATGCCGGGACAGGTCTCCTCGAACACTGAAGCTTTCTTT
TRBD2,TRBV29-1,.,TRBJ2-3,CSVVAGGNADTQYF,TGCAGCGTTGTAGCGGGGGGGAACGCAGATACGCAGTATTTT
.,TRBV5-6,.,TRBJ1-1,CASSYPGDTEAFF,TGTGCCAGCAGCTACCCGGGGGACACTGAAGCTTTCTTT
.,TRBV27,.,TRBJ1-6,CASSLVQPNSPLHF,TGTGCCAGCAGTTTAGTACAGCCCAATTCACCCCTCCACTTT
.,TRBV6-1,.,TRBJ1-3,CASSELVSISGNTIYF,TGTGCCAGCAGTGAACTAGTTTCTATCTCTGGAAACACCATATATTTT
TRBD2,TRBV29-1,.,TRBJ2-2,CSVGFGSGGVTGELFF,TGCAGCGTTGGCTTCGGGTCGGGAGGGGTCACCGGGGAGCTGTTTTTT
.,TRBV5-8,.,TRBJ2-5,CASSSKTGRTQETQYF,TGTGCCAGCAGCTCCAAAACAGGGAGGACGCAAGAGACCCAGTACTTC
TRBD1,TRBV10-3,.,TRBJ2-2,CAISPGGNTGELFF,TGTGCCATCAGCCCAGGGGGGAACACCGGGGAGCTGTTTTTT
TRBD1,TRBV7-8,.,TRBJ1-1,CASSGYRGSTEAFF,TGTGCCAGCAGCGGTTACAGGGGTAGCACTGAAGCTTTCTTT
TRBD1,TRBV9,.,TRBJ2-7,CASSVSLTGGPYEQYF,TGTGCCAGCAGCGTAAGTTTGACAGGGGGGCCCTACGAGCAGTACTTC
TRBD2,TRBV2,.,TRBJ2-7,CASSAAAGPGDEQYF,TGTGCCAGCAGTGCAGCAGCGGGGCCGGGGGACGAGCAGTACTTC
.,TRBV5-8,.,TRBJ2-6,CASSLGLWGANVLTF,TGTGCCAGCAGCTTAGGACTCTGGGGGGCCAACGTCCTGACTTTC
.,TRBV6-5,.,TRBJ2-3,CASSTGTASTDTQYF,TGTGCCAGCAGCACCGGGACGGCTAGCACAGATACGCAGTATTTT
.,TRBV9,.,TRBJ2-2,CASSLLLGELFF,TGTGCCAGCAGCTTACTGCTCGGGGAGCTGTTTTTT
TRBD2,TRBV6-5,.,TRBJ2-3,CASSYTGLAGADTQYF,TGTGCCAGCAGTTACACGGGACTAGCGGGGGCAGATACGCAGTATTTT
.,TRBV7-9,.,TRBJ2-1,CASSLLQRAYNEQFF,TGTGCCAGCAGCTTACTCCAGCGGGCCTACAATGAGCAGTTCTTC
TRBD2,TRBV7-2,.,TRBJ2-3,CASSWGLAGAASTDTQYF,TGTGCCAGCAGCTGGGGACTAGCGGGGGCTGCTAGCACAGATACGCAGTATTTT
TRBD2,TRBV7-2,.,TRBJ2-1,CASYLDPGGLAVYNEQFF,TGTGCCAGCTATTTAGACCCGGGTGGACTAGCGGTTTACAATGAGCAGTTCTTC
.,TRBV2,.,TRBJ1-1,CASSLQREAFF,TGTGCCAGCAGCCTTCAACGAGAAGCTTTCTTT
.,TRBV5-1,.,TRBJ2-1,CASSFGGPLSSYNEQFF,TGCGCCAGCAGTTTCGGAGGACCGCTGAGCTCCTACAATGAGCAGTTCTTC
.,TRBV15,.,TRBJ1-4,CATRQGRSNEKLFF,TGTGCCACCAGGCAGGGGCGATCTAATGAAAAACTGTTTTTT
.,TRBV18,once,TRBJ1-2,CASSPPHSGSISGYTF,TGTGCCAGCTCACCACCGCATTCAGGGTCGATAAGTGGCTACACCTTC
.,TRBV7-2,.,TRBJ2-7,CASGYEQYF,TGTGCCAGCGGCTACGAGCAGTACTTC
.,TRBV18,once,TRBJ2-3,CASSLQVSDTQYF,TGTGCCAGCTCACTACAGGTCTCAGATACGCAGTATTTT
TRBD1,TRBV7-3,.,TRBJ1-1,CASSSHRGETEAFF,TGTGCCAGCAGCTCACACAGGGGAGAGACTGAAGCTTTCTTT
TRBD1,TRBV10-3,.,TRBJ2-7,CAIRAGTGVEQYF,TGTGCCATCAGAGCCGGGACAGGGGTCGAGCAGTACTTC
TRBD1,TRBV7-2,.,TRBJ1-2,CASSSLGGWGYTF,TGTGCCAGCAGCTCCCTAGGGGGCTGGGGCTACACCTTC
.,TRBV9,.,TRBJ2-7,CASSPQRQAISYEQYF,TGTGCCAGCAGCCCCCAGAGGCAGGCGATCTCCTACGAGCAGTACTTC
.,TRBV6-1,.,TRBJ1-2,CASRAMRGDGGYTF,TGTGCCAGCAGAGCCATGAGGGGAGACGGTGGCTACACCTTC
.,TRBV29-1,.,TRBJ2-1,CSVEVTVGYNEQFF,TGCAGCGTTGAAGTCACAGTAGGTTACAATGAGCAGTTCTTC
TRBD2,TRBV5-1,.,TRBJ2-3,CASSTGTSGGAGDTQYF,TGCGCCAGCAGCACCGGGACTAGCGGGGGGGCTGGAGATACGCAGTATTTT
.,TRBV7-2,.,TRBJ2-3,CASSLGRSGDTQYF,TGTGCCAGCAGCTTAGGTAGGAGCGGGGATACGCAGTATTTT
.,TRBV27,.,TRBJ1-1,CASSLSRWTEAFF,TGTGCCAGCAGTTTATCGCGGTGGACTGAAGCTTTCTTT
TRBD1,TRBV29-1,.,TRBJ2-6,CSGVTWTGTGANVLTF,TGCAGCGGTGTTACTTGGACAGGGACTGGGGCCAACGTCCTGACTTTC
TRBD1,TRBV12-5,.,TRBJ2-3,CASGAGQGTDTQYF,TGTGCTAGTGGGGCGGGACAGGGGACAGATACGCAGTATTTT
TRBD2,TRBV5-1,.,TRBJ2-1,CASSLVVAGGYNEQFF,TGCGCCAGCAGCTTGGTAGTAGCGGGAGGGTACAATGAGCAGTTCTTC
TRBD2,TRBV6-6,once,TRBJ2-7,CASARLAGVYEQYF,TGTGCCAGCGCTCGCCTAGCGGGAGTTTACGAGCAGTACTTC
.,TRBV27,.,TRBJ2-2,CASSSRSRATGELFF,TGTGCCAGCAGTTCTCGGTCCCGGGCCACCGGGGAGCTGTTTTTT
.,TRBV15,few,TRBJ2-7,CATSQEVRVGEQYF,TGTGCCACCAGCCAAGAGGTTAGGGTGGGGGAGCAGTACTTC
.,TRBV5-1,.,TRBJ2-7,CASSVSNTETYEQYF,TGCGCCAGCAGCGTGTCCAACACTGAAACCTACGAGCAGTACTTC
TRBD2,TRBV15,.,TRBJ2-5,CATCPGLAGPQTQYF,TGTGCCACCTGCCCCGGACTAGCGGGACCCCAGACCCAGTACTTC
.,TRBV7-2,.,TRBJ2-1,CASSPNYLASSYNEQFF,TGTGCCAGCAGCCCGAACTACCTAGCGAGCTCCTACAATGAGCAGTTCTTC
.,TRBV27,.,TRBJ1-5,CASSSLGVGQPQHF,TGTGCCAGCAGTTCTCTAGGGGTAGGGCAGCCCCAGCATTTT
.,TRBV30,.,TRBJ1-4,CARSGWDFSGEKLFF,TGTGCCCGGTCCGGTTGGGACTTTAGCGGTGAAAAACTGTTTTTT
.,TRBV7-9,.,TRBJ2-3,CASSGDGGSQYF,TGTGCCAGCAGCGGGGACGGCGGATCGCAGTATTTT
TRBD1,TRBV6-5,.,TRBJ2-6,CASSLDRAGANVLTF,TGTGCCAGCAGCCTCGACAGGGCTGGGGCCAACGTCCTGACTTTC
.,TRBV10-3,.,TRBJ2-1,CAISERGGSNEQFF,TGTGCCATCAGTGAAAGGGGCGGTAGCAATGAGCAGTTCTTC
.,TRBV7-3,.,TRBJ2-7,CASGSDQYF,TGTGCCAGCGGGTCTGATCAGTACTTC
.,TRBV5-8,.,TRBJ1-5,CASTRRGQPQHF,TGTGCCAGCACCAGGCGGGGGCAGCCCCAGCATTTT
.,TRBV4-1,.,TRBJ2-2,CASSHLLNTGELFF,TGCGCCAGCAGCCACTTACTGAACACCGGGGAGCTGTTTTTT
.,TRBV6-5,.,TRBJ2-7,CASRRGPGEQYF,TGTGCCAGCAGGCGGGGCCCGGGGGAGCAGTACTTC
TRBD2,TRBV18,.,TRBJ2-3,CASSHGTSGAIPKGYTQYF,TGTGCCAGCTCACACGGGACTAGCGGGGCGATACCAAAGGGATATACGCAGTATTTT